The 2 T cell receptor beta chains presented below share a single source sample, sequenced in a study of monozygotic twins with inflammatory bowel disease. With the 5' RACE reads reprocessed, TCRdb shows one record per CDR3 protein and no DNA. This listing includes about 450,000 distinct CDR3 sequences. Sequenced: blood. Receptor source: a human donor with ulcerative colitis or Crohn's disease, or a healthy co-twin of an affected twin (not recorded which).

The CDR3 sequence: CASSFSGGASTDTQYF. This sequence joins TRBV5-1 and TRBJ2-3; the D gene TCRdb calls, TRBD2, cannot be checked with no DNA. In germline, CDR1 is SGHRS, CDR2 YFSETQ. The CDR3 has 16 amino acids.

This sequence joins TRBV10-3 and TRBJ1-2; TCRdb proposes TRBD1, but this gene call is untestable without DNA. Germline CDR1 ENHRY, CDR2 SYGVKD. This CDR3 comprises 13 residues. The CDR3 loop is CAISELQGDGYTF.